The T cell receptor beta chain under discussion was sequenced for a study of cytomegalovirus exposure and HLA in healthy donors. About the study: Unique TCR beta sequences numbering about 100 million came from approximately 180 million T cells in an earlier analysis.

This CDR3 spans 16 amino acids. The germline gives CDR1 WNHNN, CDR2 SYGVQD (reference sequence). Trimming removed 5 bases at V and 7 bases at J, with 20 bases between. The PCR contained 60 Vbeta and 13 Jbeta primers. Using immunoSEQ multiplex PCR, the repertoire was profiled, and TCRdb retains in-frame clones only, with some absent. Among about 160,000 clones listed, 80% were seen once. The sequence was obtained from a man aged 25 to 40 in good health and CMV-seronegative. Sequencing used PBMCs. This chain links TRBV10-1 with TRBJ2-2; D is uncertain. The CDR3 sequence is CASSPFSPWAIGELFF. The CDR3 nucleotides read TGCGCCAGCAGTCCATTCTCTCCATGGGCTATCGGGGAGCTGTTTTTT.